This TCR beta chain is drawn from a study of T cell changes during pregnancy in multiple sclerosis. Assay used: immunoSEQ multiplex PCR; TCRdb lists only in-frame clones, some missing. Of over 7,000 clones detected, 87% appear once; the ten largest clones hold roughly 5.5%. Trimming cost V 1 base and J 0 bases, with 7 bases left between them. Germline CDR1 reads SGHVS; CDR2 reads FNYEAQ. This CDR3 is built from 15 residues. The rearrangement uses TRBV7-6 and TRBJ2-1; possible D gene TRBD1, 5 bases. The material sequenced was CD8+ T cells from peripheral blood mononuclear cells, taken in the first trimester of pregnancy. This clonotype originated in a female donor in good health, enrolled as a control in a pregnancy study. The CDR3 protein is CASSLEGRSYNEQFF. DNA of the CDR3: TGTGCCAGCAGCTTAGAGGGGCGCTCCTACAATGAGCAGTTCTTC.